This TCR beta chain emerged from a study of T cell changes during pregnancy in multiple sclerosis. TCRdb's copy holds only in-frame clones and misses some; the assay was immunoSEQ multiplex PCR. The data show 100,000 or so clones, 94% seen once. The V gene lost 4 bases and the J gene lost 6 bases, with 9 bases spanning the gap. Germline CDR1 is MNHEY and CDR2 is SMNVEV (reference sequence). This CDR3 has 13 residues. The source was peripheral blood, collected after pregnancy. This chain links TRBV27 with TRBJ2-2; weak D call: TRBD1 (6 bases). This TCR derives from a female donor in good health, enrolled as a control in a pregnancy study. In DNA form, the CDR3 reads TGTGCCAGCAGTTACACAGGGTCCGGGGAGCTGTTTTTT. Translated, it gives CASSYTGSGELFF.